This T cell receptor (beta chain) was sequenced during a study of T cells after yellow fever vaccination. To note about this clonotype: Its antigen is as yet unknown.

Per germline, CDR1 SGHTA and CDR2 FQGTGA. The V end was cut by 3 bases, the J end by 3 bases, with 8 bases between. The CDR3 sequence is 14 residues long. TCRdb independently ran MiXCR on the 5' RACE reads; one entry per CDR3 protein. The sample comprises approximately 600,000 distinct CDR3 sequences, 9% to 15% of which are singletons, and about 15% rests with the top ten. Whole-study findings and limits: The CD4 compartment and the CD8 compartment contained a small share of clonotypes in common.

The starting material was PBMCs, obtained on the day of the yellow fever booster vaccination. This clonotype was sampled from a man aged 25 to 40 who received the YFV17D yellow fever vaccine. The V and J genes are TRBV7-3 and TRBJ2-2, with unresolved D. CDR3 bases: TGTGCCAGCAGCTTGACATCTGACACCGGGGAGCTGTTTTTT. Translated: CASSLTSDTGELFF. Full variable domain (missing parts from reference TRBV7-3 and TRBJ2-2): GAGVSQTPSNKVTEKGKYVELRCDPISGHTALYWYRQSLGQGPEFLIYFQGTGAADDSGLPNDRFFAVRPEGSVSTLKIQRTERGDSAVYLCASSLTSDTGELFFGEGSRLTVL.